Listed below are T cell receptor beta chains from one sample, sequenced in a study of blood T cell repertoires in COVID-19. The method was immunoSEQ multiplex PCR; TCRdb's version includes in-frame clones alone and lacks a portion of them. This table has approximately 340,000 clones, about nine tenths appearing once. The source material was PBMCs or T cells enriched from blood (not recorded which). The source of these receptors is a woman aged 40-49 years who had been exposed to COVID-19. CDR3s include the opening cysteine and the closing phenylalanine or tryptophan. Each record gives: J gene, D gene, clone size, V gene, CDR3 DNA, CDR3 protein. A D gene is named only where the DNA matches it firmly. Clone sizes are given selectively: once, few, many, or a class where the clone is expanded.

TRBJ1-1 | TRBD1 | - | TRBV19 | TGTGCCACCCGCGGACAGGGGGCTAACACTGAAGCTTTCTTT | CATRGQGANTEAFF
TRBJ1-2 | - | - | TRBV7-3 | TGTGCCAGCAGCTTCGACAGAAACTATGGCTACACCTTC | CASSFDRNYGYTF
TRBJ1-2 | - | - | TRBV6-5 | TGTGCCAGCAGTAAGGCGGGGGATGGCTATGGCTACACCTTC | CASSKAGDGYGYTF
TRBJ1-2 | TRBD1 | - | TRBV5-6 | TGTGCCAGCAGCCACACCACAGGGGGCGCTTACTATGGCTACACCTTC | CASSHTTGGAYYGYTF
TRBJ1-5 | - | - | TRBV2 | TGTGCCAGCAGTGACGCAGGGCGGGGGGGCAATCAGCCCCAGCATTTT | CASSDAGRGGNQPQHF
TRBJ1-5 | - | - | TRBV9 | TGTGCCAGCAGCGTAGATGGGGCAGGTGGTCAGCCCCAGCATTTT | CASSVDGAGGQPQHF
TRBJ1-1 | - | once | TRBV29-1 | TGCAGCGTTGACGGGGGTCTGAACACTGAAGCTTTCTTT | CSVDGGLNTEAFF
TRBJ2-7 | TRBD1 | - | TRBV19 | TGTGCCAGTAGGCGGACGGGACAGGTCTACGAGCAGTACTTC | CASRRTGQVYEQYF
TRBJ2-3 | - | - | TRBV2 | TGTGTCCGACTAGGTTTGACAGATACGCAGTATTTT | CVRLGLTDTQYF
TRBJ2-7 | TRBD2 | - | TRBV5-1 | TGCGCCAGCAGCCCGGGGGGTACCTACGAGCAGTACTTC | CASSPGGTYEQYF
TRBJ1-4 | TRBD1 | - | TRBV11-2 | TGTGCCAGCAGCTTCGACAGGGGAAATGGTGAAAAACTGTTTTTT | CASSFDRGNGEKLFF
TRBJ1-2 | TRBD1 | - | TRBV12-3/TRBV12-4 | TGTGCCCCGGCCCGGGACAGGTCTCGAGGCTACACCTTC | CAPARDRSRGYTF
TRBJ2-4 | - | - | TRBV4-3 | TGCGCCAGCAGCCAATCCTCGGTAGGAGGCAAAAACATTCAGTACTTC | CASSQSSVGGKNIQYF
TRBJ1-1 | TRBD1 | - | TRBV7-9 | TGTGCCAGCACCCCAAGACAGGGGACAGCTGAAGCTTTCTTT | CASTPRQGTAEAFF
TRBJ1-2 | - | - | TRBV5-1 | TGCGCCAGCAGCCGGGCGGGCGATGGCTACACCTTC | CASSRAGDGYTF
TRBJ2-1 | - | - | TRBV18 | TGTGCCAGCTCACCTCCCACAGTGACATCCTACAATGAGCAGTTCTTC | CASSPPTVTSYNEQFF
TRBJ1-5 | TRBD1 | - | TRBV18 | TGTGCCAGCCGCGACAGGGCCCAATCGCCCCAGCATTTT | CASRDRAQSPQHF
TRBJ1-2 | - | - | TRBV29-1 | TGCAGCGTTGAAGGGGAGAACTATGGCTACACCTTC | CSVEGENYGYTF
TRBJ2-7 | - | - | TRBV5-4 | TGTGCCAGCAGCGGTAGGGGGTCCTACGAGCAGTACTTC | CASSGRGSYEQYF
TRBJ2-5 | TRBD2 | - | TRBV7-9 | TGTGCCAGCAGCCGCGACTTAGCGGGCGACCAAGAGACCCAGTACTTC | CASSRDLAGDQETQYF
TRBJ1-3 | - | - | TRBV5-6 | TGTGCCAGCAGCTTTCCCGCTCTCCCCGGGGGCTCTGGAAACACCATATATTTT | CASSFPALPGGSGNTIYF
TRBJ1-1 | - | - | TRBV19 | TGTGCCAGTAGAGGGGGTTCTCCGGGCACTGAAGCTTTCTTT | CASRGGSPGTEAFF
TRBJ1-1 | - | - | TRBV24-1 | TGTGCCACCAGTGATGGGAGGGGAGGTCACACTGAAGCTTTCTTT | CATSDGRGGHTEAFF
TRBJ2-5 | TRBD2 | once | TRBV27 | TGTGCCAGCAGGCCGTATAGCGGGGAGACCCAGTACTTC | CASRPYSGETQYF
TRBJ1-2 | - | - | TRBV12-3/TRBV12-4 | TGTGCCAGCAGTTTGGGGGGGAACTATGGCTACACCTTC | CASSLGGNYGYTF
TRBJ1-1 | - | - | TRBV15 | TGTGCCACCAGCAGAGATCTCGCGGGGAACACTGAAGCTTTCTTT | CATSRDLAGNTEAFF
TRBJ1-2 | - | - | TRBV19 | TGTGCCAGTAGTATAACAGCATTCGGAGGCTACACCTTC | CASSITAFGGYTF
TRBJ1-6 | - | - | TRBV5-1 | TGCGCCAGCAGCTTGTGGGGACACAGTAATTCACCCCTCCACTTT | CASSLWGHSNSPLHF
TRBJ2-2 | - | - | TRBV7-3 | TGTGCCAGCTCCTGGGCAGAGGGCGGGGAGCTGTTTTTT | CASSWAEGGELFF
TRBJ1-2 | TRBD1 | - | TRBV19 | TGTGCCACCACAGGGGCCCCAAACTATGGCTACACCTTC | CATTGAPNYGYTF
TRBJ1-1 | - | once | TRBV29-1 | TGCAGCGCCCCCGGGGGGAGCACTGAAGCTTTCTTT | CSAPGGSTEAFF
TRBJ2-3 | - | - | TRBV6-1 | TGTGCCAGCAGTGAAGTTCCTACTAGCACAGATACGCAGTATTTT | CASSEVPTSTDTQYF
TRBJ1-2 | - | - | TRBV3-1/TRBV3-2 | TGTGCCAGCAGCCAAGATCAGTCACGCCCAGGCTATGGCTACACCTTC | CASSQDQSRPGYGYTF
TRBJ2-2 | - | - | TRBV7-2 | TGTGCCAGCAGCTTCATGGCGGTGCAGGGGACCGGGGAGCTGTTTTTT | CASSFMAVQGTGELFF
TRBJ2-2 | TRBD1 | - | TRBV6-5 | TGTGCCAGCAGTAGGACAGGGGGGAACACCGGGGAGCTGTTTTTT | CASSRTGGNTGELFF
TRBJ2-1 | - | - | TRBV10-2 | TGCGCCAGCAGTGAAGTCAGTTACAATGAGCAGTTCTTC | CASSEVSYNEQFF
TRBJ1-5 | TRBD1 | - | TRBV12-5 | TGTGCTAGTGGGGACCTCGAACAGGGGAGCCAGCCCCAGCATTTT | CASGDLEQGSQPQHF
TRBJ2-1 | - | few | TRBV7-9 | TGTGCCAGCAGCTTACGGACACAGAGCTCCTACAATGAGCAGTTCTTC | CASSLRTQSSYNEQFF
TRBJ1-5 | - | - | TRBV30 | TGTGCCTGGAGTGGTCCCGGCAGGGGAAGCAATCAGCCCCAGCATTTT | CAWSGPGRGSNQPQHF
TRBJ1-4 | - | - | TRBV5-1 | TGCGCCAGCAGCTTGTATAACGGGGAGGGTGAAAAACTGTTTTTT | CASSLYNGEGEKLFF
TRBJ2-1 | TRBD1 | - | TRBV7-9 | TGTGCCAGCAGCTTAACCGACAGGGCCAATGAGCAGTTCTTC | CASSLTDRANEQFF
TRBJ2-1 | - | - | TRBV12-3/TRBV12-4 | TGTGCCAGCAGTTTAATCCGGGACAATGAGCAGTTCTTC | CASSLIRDNEQFF
TRBJ1-6 | - | once | TRBV3-1/TRBV3-2 | TGTGCCAGCAGCCATGAGAACCGAAGGAGCAATTCACCCCTCCACTTT | CASSHENRRSNSPLHF
TRBJ1-1 | TRBD1 | - | TRBV19 | TGTGCCAGTAGTATATCCTGGACAGGGAACACTGAAGCTTTCTTT | CASSISWTGNTEAFF
TRBJ2-1 | TRBD2 | few | TRBV7-2 | TGTGCCAGCAGCTTAGCGGGACTAGCGCACGAGCAGTTCTTC | CASSLAGLAHEQFF
TRBJ2-7 | TRBD1 | - | TRBV30 | TGTGCCTGGATGCCACAGGGGGCCACGTACTACGAGCAGTACTTC | CAWMPQGATYYEQYF
TRBJ2-1 | TRBD2 | - | TRBV5-1 | TGCGCCAGCAGCATGACTAGCGGGGCACCCACCCACTACAATGAGCAGTTCTTC | CASSMTSGAPTHYNEQFF
TRBJ1-6 | TRBD1 | once | TRBV27 | TGTGCCAGCAAACCCCGGACAGGGAATAATTCACCCCTCCACTTT | CASKPRTGNNSPLHF
TRBJ1-1 | TRBD1 | - | TRBV11-1 | TGTGCCAGCAGCTCAGGGGGCGGGACTGAAGCTTTCTTT | CASSSGGGTEAFF
TRBJ2-5 | TRBD2 | few | TRBV5-4 | TGTGCCAGCAGACAAGCGGGGGGGCAAGAGACCCAGTACTTC | CASRQAGGQETQYF
TRBJ1-2 | - | - | TRBV30 | TGTGCCTGGAGTGTAGGGGAGGTTGGCTACACCTTC | CAWSVGEVGYTF
TRBJ2-7 | TRBD1 | - | TRBV3-1/TRBV3-2 | TGTGCCAGCAGCCCGAGAAGCCCCGGGACAGGCAACTACGAGCAGTACTTC | CASSPRSPGTGNYEQYF